The entry below describes one TCR beta chain. The data were obtained in a study of blood T cell repertoires in COVID-19. The V end lost 4 bases, the J end lost 0 bases, and 14 bases lay between the germline ends. The CDR3 is made up of 16 amino acids. Per the germline V gene, CDR1 is MNHNS and CDR2 is SASEGT. The data were produced by immunoSEQ multiplex PCR, yet TCRdb's version contains in-frame clones alone and is incomplete. The sample carries fewer than 40,000 clones, about four fifths recorded once. The chain has TRBV6-1 and TRBJ2-3; tentatively, D is TRBD1 (7 bases). The source of this sequence is a man aged 65-85 years with acute or convalescent COVID-19. The material sequenced was peripheral blood. The CDR3 DNA sequence: TGTGCCAGCAGTGTGGAGGGGGCGAAAAGCACAGATACGCAGTATTTT. Its translation is CASSVEGAKSTDTQYF.